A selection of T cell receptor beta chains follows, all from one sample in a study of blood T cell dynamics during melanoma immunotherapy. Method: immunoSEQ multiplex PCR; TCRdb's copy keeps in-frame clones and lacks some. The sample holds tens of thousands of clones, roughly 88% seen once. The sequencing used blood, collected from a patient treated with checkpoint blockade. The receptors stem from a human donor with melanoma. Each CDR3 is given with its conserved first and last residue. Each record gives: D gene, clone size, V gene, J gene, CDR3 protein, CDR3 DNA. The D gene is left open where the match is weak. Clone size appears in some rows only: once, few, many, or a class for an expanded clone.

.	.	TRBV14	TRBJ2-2	CASSPLGGGSGELFF	TGTGCCAGCAGCCCGCTAGGCGGGGGCTCCGGGGAGCTGTTTTTT
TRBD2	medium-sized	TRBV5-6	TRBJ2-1	CASSLLLSGGPGNEQFF	TGTGCCAGCAGCCTTCTACTGAGCGGGGGGCCGGGCAATGAGCAGTTCTTC
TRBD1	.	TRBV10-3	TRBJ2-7	CAISTGGRDEQYF	TGTGCCATTTCAACAGGGGGCAGGGACGAGCAGTACTTC
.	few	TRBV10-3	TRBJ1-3	CAISDSGNLGNTIYF	TGTGCCATCAGTGATTCGGGGAATCTCGGAAACACCATATATTTT
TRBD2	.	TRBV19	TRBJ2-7	CASSDVAGGPYEQYF	TGTGCCAGTAGTGACGTAGCGGGAGGGCCCTACGAGCAGTACTTC
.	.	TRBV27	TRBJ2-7	CASSLYRVGGRDGSEQYF	TGTGCCAGCAGTTTATATCGTGTCGGGGGACGGGACGGCTCCGAGCAGTACTTC
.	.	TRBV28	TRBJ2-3	CASSIFQGSLTDTQYF	TGTGCCAGCAGTATCTTCCAGGGATCCCTCACAGATACGCAGTATTTT
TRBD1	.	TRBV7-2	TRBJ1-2	CASSDNRGYGYTF	TGTGCCAGCAGCGACAACAGGGGCTATGGCTACACCTTC
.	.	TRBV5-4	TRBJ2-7	CASSLGLHYEQYF	TGTGCCAGCAGTTTAGGGCTGCACTACGAGCAGTACTTC
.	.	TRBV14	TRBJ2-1	CASSLDREGEQFF	TGTGCCAGCAGCCTCGACAGGGAGGGTGAGCAGTTCTTC
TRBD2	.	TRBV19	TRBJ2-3	CASKGQISGPTSTDTQYF	TGTGCCAGTAAGGGGCAGATTAGCGGGCCCACTAGCACAGATACGCAGTATTTT
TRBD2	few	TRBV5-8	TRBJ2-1	CASSQMGLAGGSSYNEQFF	TGTGCCAGCAGCCAAATGGGACTAGCGGGGGGAAGCTCCTACAATGAGCAGTTCTTC
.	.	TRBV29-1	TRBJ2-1	CSAALASYNEQFF	TGCAGCGCTGCTCTAGCTTCCTACAATGAGCAGTTCTTC
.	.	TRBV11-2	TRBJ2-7	CASSPQSYSYEQYF	TGTGCCAGCAGCCCTCAGTCGTACTCCTACGAGCAGTACTTC
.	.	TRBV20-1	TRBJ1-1	CSARVRVEAFF	TGCAGTGCTAGAGTGAGGGTTGAAGCTTTCTTT
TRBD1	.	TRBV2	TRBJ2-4	CASRDRGDIQYF	TGTGCCAGCAGGGACAGGGGGGACATTCAGTACTTC
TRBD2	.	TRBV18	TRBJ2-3	CASSPPGLAPDTQYF	TGTGCCAGCTCACCACCGGGACTAGCGCCAGATACGCAGTATTTT
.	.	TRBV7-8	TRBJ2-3	CASSLDDQAWADTQYF	TGTGCCAGCAGCTTAGACGATCAAGCGTGGGCAGATACGCAGTATTTT
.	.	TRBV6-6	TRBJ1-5	CASRSQQGSNQPQHF	TGTGCCAGCAGATCACAACAGGGTAGCAATCAGCCCCAGCATTTT
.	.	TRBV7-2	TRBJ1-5	CASSPDEARPQHF	TGTGCCAGCAGCCCGGACGAGGCGCGGCCCCAGCATTTT
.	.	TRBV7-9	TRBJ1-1	CASSLGPGGGQNEAFF	TGTGCCAGCAGCTTAGGACCGGGTGGGGGCCAGAATGAAGCTTTCTTT
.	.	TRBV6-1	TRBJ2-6	CASSVVRGAGANVLTF	TGTGCCAGCAGTGTGGTTAGGGGGGCTGGGGCCAACGTCCTGACTTTC
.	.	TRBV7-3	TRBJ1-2	CASSSGGKLGGYTF	TGTGCCAGCAGCTCTGGGGGGAAGCTGGGTGGCTACACCTTC
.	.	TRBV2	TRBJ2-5	CASSEQGIWETQYF	TGTGCCAGCAGTGAACAGGGCATTTGGGAGACCCAGTACTTC
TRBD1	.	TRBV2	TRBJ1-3	CASSADRGLGNTIYF	TGTGCCAGCAGTGCTGACAGGGGGCTTGGAAACACCATATATTTT
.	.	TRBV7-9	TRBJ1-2	CASSLRPEANYGYTF	TGTGCCAGCAGCTTACGACCGGAGGCTAACTATGGCTACACCTTC
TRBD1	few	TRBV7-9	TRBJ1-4	CASSLTGWATNEKLFF	TGTGCCAGCAGCCTGACAGGGTGGGCCACTAATGAAAAACTGTTTTTT
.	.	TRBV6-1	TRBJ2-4	CASSEGLGRTYIQYF	TGTGCCAGCAGTGAAGGATTGGGGAGGACGTACATTCAGTACTTC
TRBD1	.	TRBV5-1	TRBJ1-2	CASSLAQGAGGYTF	TGCGCCAGCAGCTTGGCACAGGGGGCAGGGGGCTACACCTTC
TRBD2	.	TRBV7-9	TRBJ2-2	CASTRIAGGPAGELFF	TGTGCCAGCACTCGTATAGCGGGAGGGCCCGCCGGGGAGCTGTTTTTT
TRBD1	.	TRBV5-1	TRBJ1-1	CASSPQTGRAEAFF	TGCGCCAGCAGCCCACAGACAGGGAGGGCTGAAGCTTTCTTT
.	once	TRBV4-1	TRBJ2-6	CASSRLQISGANVLTF	TGCGCCAGCAGCCGCCTACAAATCTCTGGGGCCAACGTCCTGACTTTC
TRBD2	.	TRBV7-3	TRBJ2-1	CASGPQSLAGGSTEQFF	TGTGCCAGCGGTCCCCAATCACTAGCGGGGGGGTCCACTGAGCAGTTCTTC
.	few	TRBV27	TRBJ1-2	CASSFDRTANYGYTF	TGTGCCAGCAGTTTTGACAGGACTGCTAACTATGGCTACACCTTC
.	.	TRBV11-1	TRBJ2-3	CASSLEASRTDTQYF	TGTGCCAGCAGCTTAGAGGCCAGCCGCACAGATACGCAGTATTTT
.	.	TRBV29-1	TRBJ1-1	CSVLGTEAFF	TGCAGCGTTCTGGGCACTGAAGCTTTCTTT
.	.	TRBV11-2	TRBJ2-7	CASSRTPGPEAEQYF	TGTGCCAGCAGTCGGACCCCGGGCCCCGAAGCCGAGCAGTACTTC
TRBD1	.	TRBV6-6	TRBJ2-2	CASRSATGVFAGELFF	TGTGCCAGCAGATCCGCGACAGGGGTGTTTGCCGGGGAGCTGTTTTTT
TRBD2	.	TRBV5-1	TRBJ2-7	CASSAGTSGNTYEQYF	TGCGCCAGCAGCGCCGGGACTAGCGGGAACACTTACGAGCAGTACTTC
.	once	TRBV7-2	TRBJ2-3	CASSLDRQVETQYF	TGTGCCAGCAGCTTGGATCGACAGGTCGAAACGCAGTATTTT